Listed below are T cell receptor beta chains from one sample, sequenced in a study of blood T cell repertoires in COVID-19. Assay used: immunoSEQ multiplex PCR; TCRdb lists only in-frame clones, some missing. The table has approximately 200,000 clones, about four fifths seen once. Sequenced: peripheral blood. These receptors all come from a woman older than 75 with COVID-19, enrolled during active disease. Each CDR3 is given with its conserved first and last residue. D genes are given only for firm matches. Expanded clones are given a class, and other clones once, few, many or no size at all.

abundance	v_gene	j_gene	d_gene	CDR3aa	CDR3nt
.	TRBV9	TRBJ2-5	.	CASTIGAAQETQYF	TGTGCCAGCACAATAGGGGCAGCCCAAGAGACCCAGTACTTC
.	TRBV5-1	TRBJ2-5	TRBD2	CASSPLAGGSSETQYF	TGCGCCAGCAGCCCCCTGGCCGGCGGGAGTTCAGAGACCCAGTACTTC
.	TRBV5-1	TRBJ1-1	TRBD1	CASSLLSGGRNTEAFF	TGCGCCAGCAGCTTGTTATCAGGGGGGCGAAACACTGAAGCTTTCTTT
.	TRBV7-5	TRBJ1-1	.	CARRTGVGTEAFF	TGTGCCAGAAGGACAGGGGTCGGCACTGAAGCTTTCTTT
.	TRBV5-8	TRBJ2-5	TRBD1	CASTPRTGSALPQETQYF	TGTGCCAGCACCCCCCGGACAGGGTCGGCACTACCTCAAGAGACCCAGTACTTC
.	TRBV7-6	TRBJ2-7	TRBD1	CASSSRQGANEQYF	TGTGCCAGCAGCTCTCGGCAGGGGGCCAACGAGCAGTACTTC
.	TRBV5-4	TRBJ2-7	TRBD2	CASSSGGRGVGGYEQYF	TGTGCCAGCAGCTCCGGGGGGAGAGGGGTGGGAGGCTACGAGCAGTACTTC
.	TRBV18	TRBJ2-1	TRBD2	CASSPGLAINEQFF	TGTGCCAGCTCACCGGGACTAGCGATCAATGAGCAGTTCTTC
.	TRBV7-9	TRBJ2-3	TRBD2	CASSRSGSTDTQYF	TGTGCCAGCAGCCGCAGCGGGAGTACAGATACGCAGTATTTT
.	TRBV28	TRBJ1-1	.	CASSLVGGLEETEAFF	TGTGCCAGCAGTTTAGTCGGGGGGCTGGAGGAGACTGAAGCTTTCTTT
.	TRBV9	TRBJ2-1	.	CASSVGMGTNNEQFF	TGTGCCAGCAGCGTAGGAATGGGGACAAACAATGAGCAGTTCTTC
.	TRBV15	TRBJ2-7	.	CATSRDHNRTDGGEQYF	TGTGCCACCAGCAGAGATCACAACCGGACAGACGGCGGCGAGCAGTACTTC
few	TRBV5-1	TRBJ1-2	.	CASTKGEGGYTF	TGCGCCAGCACCAAGGGAGAAGGAGGCTACACCTTC
.	TRBV6-5	TRBJ1-3	.	CASSYSRGLSGNTIYF	TGTGCCAGCAGTTACTCGCGCGGGCTGTCTGGAAACACCATATATTTT
.	TRBV29-1	TRBJ1-4	.	CSVVGITSGNEKLFF	TGCAGCGTCGTCGGCATTACCTCGGGTAATGAAAAACTGTTTTTT
few	TRBV5-1	TRBJ2-1	TRBD2	CASSWTSGGQAYNEQFF	TGCGCCAGCAGCTGGACTAGCGGGGGACAGGCCTACAATGAGCAGTTCTTC
.	TRBV19	TRBJ1-5	.	CASSNQGLIQPQHF	TGTGCCAGTAGTAACCAGGGGCTAATTCAGCCCCAGCATTTT
.	TRBV5-4	TRBJ2-1	.	CASSLAPSPSSYNEQFF	TGTGCCAGCAGCTTGGCTCCTAGCCCGAGCTCCTACAATGAGCAGTTCTTC
.	TRBV6-7	TRBJ1-1	TRBD1	CASSQGQPRNTEAFF	TGTGCCAGCAGTCAGGGACAGCCTCGGAACACTGAAGCTTTCTTT
.	TRBV28	TRBJ1-1	.	CASSAAIQGYTEAFF	TGTGCCAGCAGCGCTGCGATACAGGGTTACACTGAAGCTTTCTTT
.	TRBV5-1	TRBJ2-3	.	CAGQQGPGGDTQYF	TGCGCCGGTCAACAGGGTCCGGGCGGGGATACGCAGTATTTT
once	TRBV27	TRBJ1-5	.	CASSQDAPVARDYQPQHF	TGTGCCAGCAGTCAAGACGCCCCTGTAGCCCGCGACTATCAGCCCCAGCATTTT
.	TRBV27	TRBJ1-6	TRBD1	CASRQGQGNSPLHF	TGTGCCAGCCGACAAGGACAGGGAAATTCACCCCTCCACTTT
.	TRBV7-2	TRBJ1-6	.	CASSGGTQISTF	TGTGCCAGCAGCGGGGGGACCCAAATCTCTACCTTT
.	TRBV3-1/TRBV3-2	TRBJ2-2	.	CASSRQGAGGYAGELFF	TGTGCCAGCAGCCGACAGGGGGCGGGAGGGTACGCCGGGGAGCTGTTTTTT
.	TRBV10-1	TRBJ1-1	TRBD1	CASSVDRVGTEAFF	TGCGCCAGCAGTGTTGACAGGGTGGGAACTGAAGCTTTCTTT
few	TRBV7-2	TRBJ1-3	.	CASSLGTGSGNTIYF	TGTGCCAGCAGCTTAGGGACGGGGTCTGGAAACACCATATATTTT
.	TRBV5-4	TRBJ1-5	.	CASSLGENQPQHF	TGTGCCAGCAGCCTCGGTGAAAATCAGCCCCAGCATTTT
.	TRBV2	TRBJ2-7	TRBD1	CASRPGGGRPEQYF	TGTGCCAGCAGACCAGGGGGCGGGCGTCCCGAGCAGTACTTC
once	TRBV3-1/TRBV3-2	TRBJ2-1	.	CASSRGRGEQFF	TGTGCCAGCAGCCGAGGCCGAGGGGAGCAGTTCTTC
.	TRBV3-1/TRBV3-2	TRBJ2-2	.	CASSRASSYTGELFF	TGTGCCAGCAGCAGAGCTAGTTCTTACACCGGGGAGCTGTTTTTT
few	TRBV15	TRBJ1-5	.	CATSRGAEPQHF	TGTGCCACCAGCAGAGGAGCCGAGCCCCAGCATTTT
.	TRBV12-3/TRBV12-4	TRBJ1-1	.	CASSYASDTEAFF	TGTGCCAGCAGTTACGCTTCAGACACTGAAGCTTTCTTT
.	TRBV3-1/TRBV3-2	TRBJ2-7	.	CASSRGGAYEQYF	TGTGCCAGCAGCCGAGGAGGGGCTTACGAGCAGTACTTC
.	TRBV4-1	TRBJ1-5	TRBD1	CASSQRQGANIIFNQPQHF	TGCGCCAGCAGCCAACGACAGGGGGCAAACATCATCTTCAATCAGCCCCAGCATTTT
.	TRBV6-5	TRBJ2-7	.	CASSTGTETYGQYF	TGTGCCAGCAGTACCGGGACTGAGACTTACGGGCAGTACTTC
.	TRBV18	TRBJ2-1	TRBD2	CASSPLAGGPRENEQFF	TGTGCCAGCTCACCACTAGCGGGGGGGCCGCGGGAAAATGAGCAGTTCTTC
once	TRBV10-3	TRBJ1-2	.	CATGGGTGLDNYGYTF	TGTGCCACTGGGGGGGGCACAGGATTAGATAACTATGGCTACACCTTC
.	TRBV5-8	TRBJ1-3	TRBD1	CASSPRQGLSSGNTIYF	TGTGCCAGCAGCCCTAGACAGGGCTTGAGCTCTGGAAACACCATATATTTT
.	TRBV28	TRBJ1-4	.	CATLNEKLFF	TGTGCCACCCTGAATGAAAAACTGTTTTTT
.	TRBV19	TRBJ2-7	.	CASSIGPTYEQYF	TGTGCCAGTAGTATAGGTCCCACCTACGAGCAGTACTTC
.	TRBV5-1	TRBJ2-1	TRBD2	CASSLLAGEVSTEQFF	TGCGCCAGCAGCTTACTAGCGGGAGAAGTTAGCACTGAGCAGTTCTTC
few	TRBV5-4	TRBJ1-6	.	CASTFGNTGNSPLHF	TGTGCCAGCACCTTCGGCAATACAGGGAATTCACCCCTCCACTTT
.	TRBV7-9	TRBJ2-7	TRBD2	CASSLKLAGGSYEQYF	TGTGCCAGCAGCTTAAAATTAGCGGGGGGCTCCTACGAGCAGTACTTC
once	TRBV5-1	TRBJ1-4	.	CASSYSPQEASNEKLFF	TGCGCCAGCAGCTATAGCCCCCAGGAGGCTAGTAATGAAAAACTGTTTTTT
.	TRBV6-5	TRBJ1-1	.	CASSYSSDMNTEAFF	TGTGCCAGCAGTTACTCGTCGGACATGAACACTGAAGCTTTCTTT
.	TRBV19	TRBJ1-1	.	CASSPYRETEAFF	TGTGCCAGTAGTCCCTACAGAGAAACTGAAGCTTTCTTT
.	TRBV10-2	TRBJ2-2	.	CASSVAGRGGTGELFF	TGCGCCAGCAGTGTAGCCGGGAGAGGTGGCACCGGGGAGCTGTTTTTT
.	TRBV16	TRBJ2-7	TRBD2	CASSQSRLAGLYEQYF	TGTGCCAGCAGCCAATCGCGCCTAGCGGGATTATACGAGCAGTACTTC